A single sample is the source of the 2 T cell receptor beta chains below, sequenced in a study of monozygotic twins with inflammatory bowel disease. From its re-call of the 5' RACE reads, TCRdb lists each CDR3 protein once, without DNA. Its clone listing holds some 440,000 distinct CDR3 sequences. The sequenced material came from blood. These TCRs come from a human donor with ulcerative colitis or Crohn's disease, or a healthy co-twin of an affected twin (not recorded which).

V usage is TRBV29-1 and J usage is TRBJ2-1; without DNA, the TCRdb call of TRBD1 cannot be checked. The CDR3 loop spans 15 amino acids. In germline, CDR1 is SQVTM, CDR2 ANQGSEA. The CDR3 is CSVDPGGLSYNEQFF.

The chain's CDR3 is CASSVEGGPYNEQFF. The J gene is TRBJ2-1, the V gene TRBV7-3. The CDR3 spans 15 residues. Germline CDR1 reads SGHTA; CDR2 reads FQGTGA.